The present TCR beta chain was sequenced within a study of shared clonotypes between healthy human individuals. Study details: Donors were a couple of women and a few men aged 18 to 49. The study, taken as a whole, reports: Depth of sequencing was expected to influence donor clonotype sharing. Against clonotypes common to all four donors, non-shared ones had lower generation probabilities.

The CDR3 is 13 residues long. CDR1 and CDR2 (germline): GTSNPN, SVGIG (reference sequence). Trimming removed 0 bases at V and 8 bases at J, with 13 bases between. Regarding this clone: No antigen is known for it.

Here immunoSEQ multiplex PCR was the method, and the copy in TCRdb shows in-frame clones only, minus some. The sample consists of 330,000 or so clones, 74% of them appearing once. V usage is TRBV30 and J usage is TRBJ1-2; D uncertain. The sequenced material came from memory CD4+ T cells sorted from blood. Regarding subset: CD45RA-negative fraction. The receptor comes from a young man in good health. The CDR3 protein is CAWSVREIGGYTF. The CDR3 DNA is TGTGCCTGGAGTGTACGGGAAATCGGAGGCTACACCTTC.